The 27 T cell receptor beta chains reported below all come from one sample, sequenced in a study of neurological immune-mediated disorders. TCRdb re-called the 5' RACE reads with MiXCR, one entry per CDR3 protein. Altogether 55,000 to 70,000 distinct CDR3 sequences are present, about 3% being singletons, with the ten largest covering about 5%. The sequencing sample was made of PBMCs. The receptors were sampled from a woman between 45 and 60 years old with multiple sclerosis.

This clonotype was seen ten or more times. The CDR3 DNA follows: TGTGCCAGCAGCCCTTTCCGGGGCTCCTACAATGAGCAGTTCTTC. As protein: CASSPFRGSYNEQFF. This chain connects TRBV9 to TRBJ2-1; weak D call: TRBD2 (5 bases). CDR1 and CDR2 from the germline V gene are SGDLS and YYNGEE. The CDR3 runs to 15 residues. The ends were cut back, 4 bases at V and 0 bases at J, with 11 bases in the middle.

The chain is built from TRBV20-1 and TRBJ2-7, with D hard to call. The CDR3 is 14 residues long. CDR1 DFQATT and CDR2 SNEGSKA come from the germline V gene (reference sequence). Written as DNA, the CDR3 is TGCAGCGCCCCCTGGGTGGGGAAGAACGGCGAGCAGTACTTC. Translated: CSAPWVGKNGEQYF.

This clonotype was picked up many times. This rearrangement joins TRBV7-9 to TRBJ1-5, with 8 bases fitting TRBD1. Trimming took 4 bases from V and 3 from J; bases not matched to a gene: 5. Germline assignment: CDR1 SEHNR and CDR2 FQNEAQ (reference sequence). The CDR3 spans 15 residues. The CDR3 nucleotides are TGTGCCAGCAGCTCGGGACAGGAAGTCAATCAGCCCCAGCATTTT. This sequence encodes CASSSGQEVNQPQHF. Full variable domain (outside the CDR3, taken from reference TRBV7-9 and TRBJ1-5): DTGVSQNPRHKITKRGQNVTFRCDPISEHNRLYWYRQTLGQGPEFLTYFQNEAQLEKSRLLSDRFSAERPKGSFSTLEIQRTEQGDSAMYLCASSSGQEVNQPQHFGDGTRLSIL.

This clonotype showed up many times. The genes are TRBV7-2 and TRBJ2-3; D uncertain. Germline CDR1 SGHTA, CDR2 FQGNSA. The V and J ends lost 5 bases and 1 base respectively, with 10 bases between them. This CDR3 spans 14 amino acids. The CDR3 region is CASSGVWGTDTQYF. CDR3 nucleotides: TGTGCCAGCAGCGGGGTATGGGGCACAGATACGCAGTATTTT.

This clonotype was counted at least ten times. The chain employs TRBV7-2 and TRBJ2-1; D might be TRBD2 (5 bases). V lost 2 bases, J lost 6 bases, and 11 bases lay in between. The CDR3 is made up of 14 amino acids. Germline-derived CDR1 and CDR2 are SGHTA and FQGNSA. The CDR3 DNA reads as TGTGCCAGCAGCTTATTGGTGAGGGTCAATGAGCAGTTCTTC. It specifies CASSLLVRVNEQFF.

This clonotype was found many times. V is TRBV6-1 and J is TRBJ1-1; 10 nucleotides match TRBD1. The J segment lost 10 bases and the V segment lost 5 bases, leaving 13 bases of the junction unmatched. Germline assignment: CDR1 MNHNS and CDR2 SASEGT. CDR3 size: 15 residues. The CDR3 protein is CASSSRDRGSGGAFF. In nucleotides, the CDR3 is TGTGCCAGCAGTTCCCGGGACAGGGGTTCCGGTGGAGCTTTCTTT.

This clonotype showed up many times. The chain employs TRBV10-3 and TRBJ2-3; D is uncertain. The CDR3 spans 14 residues. V was cut by 3 bases and J by 0 bases, with 7 bases left in between. Germline V gives CDR1 ENHRY, CDR2 SYGVKD. DNA of the CDR3: TGTGCCATCAGTGACTCCCGAAGCACAGATACGCAGTATTTT. Its protein product is CAISDSRSTDTQYF.

The sample holds many counts of this clonotype. The chain is built from TRBV29-1 and TRBJ2-7, with D perhaps given as TRBD1 or TRBD2 (5 bases each). The CDR3 is 12 residues long. Trimming removed 8 bases from V and 3 bases from J, with 14 bases in between. Germline assignment: CDR1 SQVTM and CDR2 ANQGSEA. The CDR3 DNA follows: TGCAGCACCCGGGACGGAGTCTACGAGCAGTACTTC. Its protein is CSTRDGVYEQYF.

The sample holds many counts of this clonotype. This chain links TRBV24-1 with TRBJ1-4; D possibly corresponds to TRBD1 (5 bases). This CDR3 is built from 13 residues. Per germline, CDR1 KGHDR and CDR2 SFDVKD. The germline V and J ends were trimmed by 7 bases and 8 bases, with 13 bases remaining between them. In nucleotides, the CDR3 is TGTGCCACCAGCGACAGCAGGAAGGAAAAACTGTTTTTT. Translating gives CATSDSRKEKLFF.

This clonotype was counted many times. The rearrangement joins TRBV7-8 to TRBJ1-3; the match to TRBD1 covers 10 bases. CDR1 SGHVS and CDR2 FQNEAQ come from the germline V gene. The junction had 8 bases not matched to a gene; V was cut back by 5 bases and J by 7 bases. This CDR3 is built from 15 residues. Here the CDR3 DNA reads TGTGCCAGCAGCCGCCGTTTGACAGGGGGCAACACCATATATTTT. Translating gives CASSRRLTGGNTIYF.

This clonotype was seen many times. The genes are TRBV7-9 and TRBJ2-7; unclear D gene. Trimming shortened V by 5 bases and J by 2 bases, and 13 bases separated the two germline ends. Germline assignment: CDR1 SEHNR and CDR2 FQNEAQ (reference sequence). This CDR3 contains 14 residues. In DNA, the CDR3 is TGTGCCAGCAGCCCCGATTATCCGCCCTACGAGCAGTACGTC. Protein sequence: CASSPDYPPYEQYV.

This clonotype has at least ten counts. This chain uses TRBV20-1 with TRBJ2-3, with a tentative D call TRBD2 (5 bases). CDR3 length: 14 amino acids. Germline CDR1 reads DFQATT; CDR2 reads SNEGSKA (reference sequence). V was shortened by 6 bases and J by 1 base, with 14 bases between the two germline ends. The CDR3 coding sequence is TGCAGTGCAATAGATGGGCGGGGCACAGATACGCAGTATTTT. This translates into CSAIDGRGTDTQYF.

This clonotype was picked up many times. The rearrangement links TRBV18 to TRBJ1-4, with D uncertain. The germline V and J ends were trimmed by 3 bases and 0 bases, with 2 bases remaining between them. The CDR3 covers 13 residues. Germline CDR1 reads KGHSH; CDR2 reads LQKENI. The CDR3 DNA follows: TGTGCCAGCTCACCTGCAACTAATGAAAAACTGTTTTTT. Residues: CASSPATNEKLFF.

This clonotype occurred many times. The V gene is TRBV5-1, the J gene TRBJ2-2, with 9 bases that match TRBD1. The CDR3 runs to 16 residues. Germline V CDR1 and CDR2: SGHRS, YFSETQ. The trim removed 1 base at V and 4 bases at J, leaving 5 bases unmatched. In DNA, the CDR3 is TGCGCCAGCAGCTTGTACAGGGGGCGAGGCACCGGGGAGCTGTTTTTT. This codes for CASSLYRGRGTGELFF.

This clonotype was observed many times. The J gene is TRBJ1-5, the V gene TRBV20-1; possibly TRBD1 for D (5 bases). Trimming removed 0 bases at V and 2 bases at J, with 23 bases between. This CDR3 is 19 amino acids long. The germline V gene has CDR1 DFQATT and CDR2 SNEGSKA (reference sequence). CDR3 in DNA: TGCAGTGCTAGAGATAGATCTGGGGCGACCTTTGGGGGCAATCAGCCCCAGCATTTT. Translating gives CSARDRSGATFGGNQPQHF.

This clonotype was observed many times. CDR3 sequence: CSAKGPAFTSTDTQYF. As DNA, the CDR3 is TGCAGTGCCAAAGGACCAGCATTTACTAGCACAGATACGCAGTATTTT. V gene TRBV20-1 combines with J gene TRBJ2-3; D uncertain. The CDR3 extends over 16 amino acids. V lost 6 bases to trimming and J lost 0 bases, with 19 bases between them. CDR1 is DFQATT and CDR2 is SNEGSKA in the germline V gene (reference sequence).

This clonotype was counted ten times or more. The chain is built from TRBV7-2 and TRBJ2-1; no clear D gene. V was pared by 5 bases and J by 7 bases, with 9 bases between. The CDR3 consists of 12 residues. The germline gives CDR1 SGHTA, CDR2 FQGNSA. DNA for the CDR3: TGTGCCAGCAGCGCACTGACAAATGAGCAGTTCTTC. This codes for CASSALTNEQFF. The variable domain in full, completed from reference TRBV7-2 and TRBJ2-1, reads GAGVSQSPSNKVTEKGKDVELRCDPISGHTALYWYRQSLGQGLEFLIYFQGNSAPDKSGLPSDRFSAERTGGSVSTLTIQRTQQEDSAVYLCASSALTNEQFFGPGTRLTVL.

This clonotype was picked up many times. The chain links TRBV5-1 to TRBJ1-4; perhaps TRBD1 as D (5 bases). The CDR3 extends over 15 amino acids. The germline gives CDR1 SGHRS, CDR2 YFSETQ. Trimming cost V 0 bases and J 7 bases, with 13 bases left between them. For the CDR3, the DNA is TGCGCCAGCAGCTTGGAGCTGGCAGGGAGTGAAAAACTGTTTTTT. Encoded protein: CASSLELAGSEKLFF.

This clonotype was counted many times. V and J are TRBV5-1 and TRBJ2-5; TRBD1 agrees at 8 bases. Germline V gene data show CDR1 as SGHRS and CDR2 as YFSETQ. There are 14 residues in the CDR3. Losses at the gene ends were 2 bases for V and 4 bases for J; bases not matched to a gene: 4. DNA of the CDR3: TGCGCCAGCAGCTTCCTGACAGGGGCAGAGACCCAGTACTTC. Encoded protein: CASSFLTGAETQYF.

This clonotype has a count of ten or more. The chain links TRBV12-3 or TRBV12-4 to TRBJ2-6, with TRBD1 identical over 7 bases. This CDR3 contains 16 residues. V was pared by 4 bases and J by 0 bases, with 3 bases of the junction left unmatched. The CDR3 DNA reads as TGTGCCAGCAGTTCAGGGGACAGCTCTGGGGCCAACGTCCTGACTTTC. It encodes CASSSGDSSGANVLTF.

The sample holds many counts of this clonotype. This sequence joins TRBV5-1 and TRBJ1-1, with D maybe TRBD1 (5 bases). CDR3 length: 14 amino acids. The germline gives CDR1 SGHRS, CDR2 YFSETQ. V dropped 3 bases and J dropped 1 base, with 10 bases sitting between them. CDR3 loop: CASSSIDRNTEAFF. The CDR3 region has the DNA TGCGCCAGCAGCTCCATCGACAGGAACACTGAAGCTTTCTTT.

This clonotype appeared many times. CDR3 in DNA: TGCGCCAGCAGCGCAAATCCCTCTACGGATACGCAGTATTTT. This gives the protein CASSANPSTDTQYF. The rearrangement joins TRBV5-1 to TRBJ2-3, with D hard to call. V shed 4 bases and J shed 6 bases, with 15 bases lying between them. Germline CDR1 and CDR2: SGHRS and YFSETQ. This CDR3 has 14 amino acids.

This clonotype was recorded many times. CDR3 loop: CASSQDSSYEQYF. CDR3 DNA sequence: TGTGCCAGCAGCCAGGATAGCTCCTACGAGCAGTACTTC. The rearrangement links TRBV4-2 to TRBJ2-7; no definite D call. This CDR3 spans 13 amino acids. V shed 3 bases and J shed 0 bases, with 6 bases lying between them. Germline V lookup: CDR1 LGHNA, CDR2 YNFKEQ.

This clonotype has ten or more counts. The V gene is TRBV5-1, the J gene TRBJ2-2, with D tentatively TRBD1 (6 bases). Trimming left V 4 bases short and J 5 bases short, with 9 bases between. The CDR3 is 13 amino acids. Germline V gene lookup returns CDR1 SGHRS and CDR2 YFSETQ. The CDR3 coding sequence is TGCGCCAGCAGCGACCAGGGGACCGGGGAGCTGTTTTTT. It encodes CASSDQGTGELFF.

The sample holds many counts of this clonotype. The V gene is TRBV5-1, the J gene TRBJ2-1, with D possibly matching TRBD1 (7 bases). With 3 bases removed from V and 9 bases from J, the gap between germline ends came to 16 bases. This CDR3 has 14 residues. CDR1 is SGHRS and CDR2 is YFSETQ in the germline V gene. The CDR3 sequence: CASSWKAGGSEQFF. For the CDR3, the DNA is TGCGCCAGCAGCTGGAAAGCAGGGGGGAGTGAGCAGTTCTTC.

The table lists this clonotype with many counts. This chain uses TRBV18 with TRBJ1-1; TRBD1 matches 7 bases. Germline lookup yields CDR1 KGHSH and CDR2 LQKENI. The junction had 8 bases not matched to a gene; V was cut back by 0 bases and J by 10 bases. This CDR3 spans 14 amino acids. The CDR3 nucleotides are TGTGCCAGCTCACCACCGACAGGGATTTCGGTAGCTTTCTTT. Translated: CASSPPTGISVAFF. The complete variable domain, with remaining parts taken from reference TRBV18 and TRBJ1-1, reads NAGVMQNPRHLVRRRGQEARLRCSPMKGHSHVYWYRQLPEEGLKFMVYLQKENIIDESGMPKERFSAEFPKEGPSILRIQQVVRGDSAAYFCASSPPTGISVAFFGQGTRLTVV.

Many counts were recorded for this clonotype. The genes are TRBV7-2 and TRBJ2-7, with D possibly called TRBD1 or TRBD2 (6 bases each). The germline gives CDR1 SGHTA, CDR2 FQGNSA. The CDR3 length is 13 residues. V shed 5 bases and J shed 7 bases, with 15 bases lying between them. The CDR3, as DNA: TGTGCCAGCAGCCTCCAGGGGCTAGCGGAGCAGTACGTC. Its protein product is CASSLQGLAEQYV.